The 32 T cell receptor beta chains below come from one sample, sequenced in a study of blood T cell repertoires in COVID-19. Data came from immunoSEQ multiplex PCR; TCRdb stores just in-frame clones and leaves some out. The sample has approximately 40,000 clones; approximately 90% are singletons. Input material: peripheral blood. These receptors all stem from a human donor in a cohort sampled during active COVID-19.

V gene TRBV7-6 combines with J gene TRBJ1-1; TRBD1 is a possible D gene (6 bases). Germline CDR1 SGHVS, CDR2 FNYEAQ. The ends were cut back, 4 bases at V and 4 bases at J, with 22 bases in the middle. The CDR3 contains 17 residues. CDR3 sequence: CASSSSSGQFGSTEAFF. CDR3 nucleotides: TGTGCCAGCAGCTCGTCTTCCGGACAGTTTGGGAGCACTGAAGCTTTCTTT.

The rearrangement links TRBV15 to TRBJ1-6; no clear D. The CDR3 is 15 residues long. The germline gives CDR1 LNHNV, CDR2 YYDKDF (reference sequence). The V gene lost 6 bases and the J gene lost 9 bases, with 18 bases spanning the gap. The CDR3 sequence: CATSYSGLRGSPLHF. DNA of the CDR3: TGTGCCACCAGTTATAGCGGTCTGCGGGGTTCACCCCTCCACTTT.

This rearrangement joins TRBV5-1 to TRBJ2-1, with 9 bases lining up with TRBD1. CDR3 length: 15 amino acids. The trim removed 4 bases at V and 6 bases at J, leaving 8 bases unmatched. CDR1 is SGHRS and CDR2 is YFSETQ in the germline V gene. CDR3 protein: CASSLGQGTSNEQFF. For the CDR3, the DNA is TGCGCCAGCAGCCTGGGACAGGGTACCTCCAATGAGCAGTTCTTC.

This clone was detected only a few times. This rearrangement joins TRBV6-2 or TRBV6-3 to TRBJ2-3, with 11 bases aligning to TRBD2. J was trimmed by 5 bases and V by 5 bases; bases with no gene match: 9. The CDR3 length is 16 residues. CDR1 is MNHEY, CDR2 SVGEGT, per germline. The CDR3 protein is CASSPLSGGAGDTQYF. The CDR3 DNA follows: TGTGCCAGCAGTCCACTTAGCGGGGGGGCCGGAGATACGCAGTATTTT.

The V and J genes are TRBV29-1 and TRBJ1-2, with 8 bases identical to TRBD1. The CDR3 consists of 13 residues. Per germline, CDR1 SQVTM and CDR2 ANQGSEA. V was pared by 6 bases and J by 4 bases, with 7 bases of the junction left unmatched. CDR3 sequence: CSVAPGQAYGYTF. Written as DNA, the CDR3 is TGCAGCGTCGCACCGGGACAGGCCTATGGCTACACCTTC.

The chain uses TRBV9 and TRBJ1-4; TRBD1 matches 10 bases. The CDR3 contains 16 residues. J gave up 10 bases and V 3 bases, and 12 bases lay outside the gene matches. Germline V CDR1 and CDR2: SGDLS, YYNGEE. In DNA, the CDR3 is TGTGCCAGCAGCGCAGGACAGGGGGTTCTTAGGGGAAAACTGTTTTTT. Amino acids: CASSAGQGVLRGKLFF.

The chain combines TRBV3-1 (or the pseudogene TRBV3-2) with TRBJ2-7; 7 bases fit TRBD1. The J segment lost 3 bases and the V segment lost 4 bases, leaving 6 bases of the junction unmatched. The CDR3 contains 14 residues. Germline assignment: CDR1 LGHDT and CDR2 YNNKEL (reference sequence). CDR3 nucleotide sequence: TGTGCCAGCAGCCCCGGACAGGCTGGCTACGAGCAGTACTTC. Translation gives CASSPGQAGYEQYF.

V is TRBV7-3 and J is TRBJ2-5; 11 positions match TRBD1. The trim removed 2 bases at V and 5 bases at J, leaving 7 bases unmatched. Germline CDR1 is SGHTA and CDR2 is FQGTGA. CDR3 length: 16 amino acids. CDR3 sequence reads: CASSLAGQGARETQYF. Here the CDR3 DNA reads TGTGCCAGCAGCTTAGCTGGACAGGGGGCAAGGGAGACCCAGTACTTC.

CDR3 DNA sequence: TGTGCCAGCAGCGCCACGACAGGGGGAACAGATACGCAGTATTTT. This sequence encodes CASSATTGGTDTQYF. This chain links TRBV7-3 with TRBJ2-3; 9 positions agree with TRBD1. Losses at the gene ends were 5 bases for V and 3 bases for J; bases not matched to a gene: 6. The CDR3 has 15 amino acids. Germline V gene data show CDR1 as SGHTA and CDR2 as FQGTGA.

This chain uses TRBV5-8 with TRBJ1-4; weak D call: TRBD1 (6 bases). Germline CDR1 reads SGHTS; CDR2 reads YDEGEE. The ends were cut back, 2 bases at V and 8 bases at J, with 13 bases in the middle. The CDR3 is made up of 14 amino acids. The CDR3 DNA follows: TGTGCCAGCAGCTTCGGGGGGGCCCACGAAAAACTGTTTTTT. Translated, it gives CASSFGGAHEKLFF.

The chain links TRBV5-4 to TRBJ2-1; 12 bases match TRBD1. The trim removed 1 base at V and 15 bases at J, leaving 11 bases unmatched. The CDR3 loop spans 15 amino acids. Looked up from germline, CDR1 is SGHNT and CDR2 is YYREEE (reference sequence). The CDR3 sequence: CASSLRGQGAREGFF. As DNA, the CDR3 is TGTGCCAGCAGCTTGCGGGGACAGGGGGCAAGAGAAGGGTTCTTC.

The rearrangement joins TRBV7-2 to TRBJ1-4; no firm D call. The CDR3 totals 13 residues. The V end was cut by 3 bases, the J end by 5 bases, with 7 bases between. From germline, CDR1 is SGHTA and CDR2 FQGNSA. This CDR3 is CASSFGPNEKLFF. DNA of the CDR3: TGTGCCAGCAGCTTTGGGCCCAATGAAAAACTGTTTTTT. Complete variable domain (other parts from reference TRBV7-2 and TRBJ1-4): GAGVSQSPSNKVTEKGKDVELRCDPISGHTALYWYRQSLGQGLEFLIYFQGNSAPDKSGLPSDRFSAERTGGSVSTLTIQRTQQEDSAVYLCASSFGPNEKLFFGSGTQLSVL.

The sample holds a few counts of this clone. This sequence joins TRBV2 and TRBJ2-7; a possible D gene is TRBD1 (5 bases). Trimming shortened V by 6 bases and J by 2 bases, and 17 bases separated the two germline ends. The CDR3 extends over 15 amino acids. Germline-derived CDR1 and CDR2 are SNHLY and FYNNEI. CDR3 sequence reads: CASRVRRQTPYEQYF. The CDR3 DNA reads as TGTGCCAGCAGGGTTCGGCGACAGACTCCCTACGAGCAGTACTTC.

The V call is TRBV12-3 or TRBV12-4, the J call TRBJ2-7, with TRBD2 as a possible D gene (6 bases). The CDR3 is 12 residues long. Trimming removed 7 bases at V and 6 bases at J, with 13 bases between. CDR3 sequence: CASTAGGGEQYF. In nucleotides, the CDR3 is TGTGCCAGCACCGCCGGGGGTGGCGAGCAGTACTTC.

The chain links TRBV28 to TRBJ2-7; 8 bases align to TRBD2. V shed 6 bases, J shed 2 bases, and the junction held 3 bases outside the gene matches. The CDR3 is 13 amino acids. Germline values: CDR1 MDHEN, CDR2 SYDVKM. The CDR3 region has the DNA TGTGCCAGCAGGAGCGGGAGACCCTACGAGCAGTACTTC. Translated, it gives CASRSGRPYEQYF.

CDR3 amino acids: CASSLQGDTPPGYTF. In nucleotides, the CDR3 is TGTGCCAGCAGCCTACAGGGGGACACCCCACCGGGCTACACCTTC. The J gene is TRBJ1-2, the V gene TRBV28; 8 bases fit TRBD1. With 6 bases clipped from V and 8 bases from J, the junction kept 14 bases outside the gene matches. The length of the CDR3 is 15 residues. Germline V gives CDR1 MDHEN, CDR2 SYDVKM.

The chain is built from TRBV11-2 and TRBJ2-5; tentative D call: TRBD1 (6 bases). Trimming pared 1 base from V and 6 bases from J, leaving 12 bases between. The CDR3 covers 14 residues. CDR1 SGHAT and CDR2 FQNNGV come from the germline V gene. The CDR3 sequence: CASSLVGDTKTQYF. The DNA of the CDR3 is TGTGCCAGCAGCTTAGTCGGGGACACCAAGACCCAGTACTTC. Full variable domain (missing parts from reference TRBV11-2 and TRBJ2-5): EAGVAQSPRYKIIEKRQSVAFWCNPISGHATLYWYQQILGQGPKLLIQFQNNGVVDDSQLPKDRFSAERLKGVDSTLKIQPAKLEDSAVYLCASSLVGDTKTQYFGPGTRLLVL.

CDR3 region: CASSSDRGQTEAFF. The CDR3 DNA sequence: TGCGCCAGCAGCTCGGACAGGGGACAGACTGAAGCTTTCTTT. The genes are TRBV5-1 and TRBJ1-1; the match to TRBD1 covers 9 bases. This CDR3 has 14 amino acids. V lost 3 bases and J lost 5; bases outside the gene matches: 5. CDR1 and CDR2 (germline): SGHRS, YFSETQ.

The chain combines TRBV19 with TRBJ2-1; 10 bases align to TRBD1. The V gene end was trimmed by 7 bases and the J gene end by 6 bases; junction bases not matched to a gene: 9. The CDR3 extends over 15 amino acids. Germline values: CDR1 LNHDA, CDR2 SQIVND (reference sequence). The chain's CDR3 is CASNRTGTGVNEQFF. CDR3 bases: TGTGCCAGTAACAGAACCGGGACAGGGGTCAATGAGCAGTTCTTC. Based on the CDR3 plus reference TRBV19 and TRBJ2-1, the full variable domain is DGGITQSPKYLFRKEGQNVTLSCEQNLNHDAMYWYRQDPGQGLRLIYYSQIVNDFQKGDIAEGYSVSREKKESFPLTVTSAQKNPTAFYLCASNRTGTGVNEQFFGPGTRLTVL.

The V call is TRBV6-5, the J call TRBJ2-4; 7 nucleotides line up with TRBD1. There are 15 residues in the CDR3. From germline, CDR1 is MNHEY and CDR2 SVGAGI. The junction had 8 bases not matched to a gene; V was cut back by 2 bases and J by 7 bases. The CDR3 reads CASSYKPGTANIQYF. The CDR3 coding sequence is TGTGCCAGCAGTTACAAGCCGGGGACAGCCAACATTCAGTACTTC.

J is TRBJ1-4 and V is TRBV7-2, with D possibly being TRBD1 (6 bases). V was pared by 4 bases and J by 8 bases, with 14 bases between. Germline CDR1 SGHTA, CDR2 FQGNSA. This CDR3 spans 14 amino acids. This CDR3 is CASSSYSGTEKLFF. The CDR3 region has the DNA TGTGCCAGCAGCTCGTACTCCGGGACAGAAAAACTGTTTTTT.

The V gene is TRBV5-1, the J gene TRBJ2-3; weak D call: TRBD1 (5 bases). Germline CDR1 and CDR2: SGHRS and YFSETQ. The V end lost 3 bases, the J end lost 2 bases, and 19 bases lay between the germline ends. CDR3 size: 17 residues. Here the CDR3 DNA reads TGCGCCAGCAGCTCTGGCGGATTGGACATCCCCACAGATACGCAGTATTTT. Its protein product is CASSSGGLDIPTDTQYF.

The chain employs TRBV10-3 and TRBJ2-7, with D tentatively TRBD1 (6 bases). The CDR3 runs to 12 residues. Germline V lookup: CDR1 ENHRY, CDR2 SYGVKD. Trimming stripped 6 bases from V and 3 bases from J, with 9 bases between. CDR3 region: CAISTQGYEQYF. The CDR3 nucleotides are TGTGCCATCAGCACACAGGGCTACGAGCAGTACTTC.

This rearrangement joins TRBV7-9 to TRBJ1-2; 7 bases match TRBD1. V lost 7 bases and J lost 3; bases outside the gene matches: 14. This CDR3 region has 16 residues. Per germline, CDR1 SEHNR and CDR2 FQNEAQ (reference sequence). The CDR3 nucleotides are TGTGCCAGCATCCGACTCGGACCGGGGACAGACTATGGCTACACCTTC. Protein sequence: CASIRLGPGTDYGYTF. The full variable domain, its missing parts supplied by reference TRBV7-9 and TRBJ1-2, is DTGVSQNPRHKITKRGQNVTFRCDPISEHNRLYWYRQTLGQGPEFLTYFQNEAQLEKSRLLSDRFSAERPKGSFSTLEIQRTEQGDSAMYLCASIRLGPGTDYGYTFGSGTRLTVV.

The J gene is TRBJ2-2, the V gene TRBV18, with 9 bases aligning to TRBD2. This CDR3 is built from 19 residues. Unmatched junction bases numbered 11, after V lost 3 bases and J lost 0 bases. Germline loops: CDR1 KGHSH, CDR2 LQKENI. The CDR3 reads CASSPEASGDSTNTGELFF. As DNA, the CDR3 is TGTGCCAGCTCACCTGAGGCTAGCGGGGACTCTACGAACACCGGGGAGCTGTTTTTT.

This clone is a singleton in its sample. The J gene is TRBJ2-7, the V gene TRBV10-3; 9 positions agree with TRBD2. CDR3 length: 13 amino acids. CDR1 and CDR2 (germline): ENHRY, SYGVKD. The CDR3 reads CAISELEGLAPKV. CDR3 nucleotide sequence: TGTGCCATCAGTGAGTTAGAGGGACTAGCTCCGAAGGTC.

The V call is TRBV6-1, the J call TRBJ1-5; TRBD1 agrees at 8 bases. CDR3 length: 16 amino acids. The V gene's germline CDR1 is MNHNS and CDR2 SASEGT. V was clipped by 4 bases and J by 6 bases; unmatched bases: 11. The CDR3: CASSGGQGVGSQPQHF. CDR3 nucleotides: TGTGCCAGCAGTGGTGGACAGGGTGTGGGAAGTCAGCCCCAGCATTTT.

The V call is TRBV6-5, the J call TRBJ1-1; D is uncertain. CDR1 and CDR2 (germline): MNHEY, SVGAGI. The CDR3 sequence is 13 residues long. Trimming pared 0 bases from V and 11 bases from J, leaving 13 bases between. CDR3 residues: CASSYSTLSPAFF. CDR3 nucleotide sequence: TGTGCCAGCAGTTACTCCACCCTGAGCCCGGCTTTCTTT.

The chain combines TRBV7-2 with TRBJ2-7; 10 bases fit TRBD1. The CDR3 loop spans 15 amino acids. V gave up 4 bases and J gave up 3 bases; unmatched junction bases: 6. Germline V gene lookup returns CDR1 SGHTA and CDR2 FQGNSA. The CDR3 reads CASSSRDRGIYEQYF. CDR3 coding DNA: TGTGCCAGCAGCTCCCGGGACAGGGGCATCTACGAGCAGTACTTC.

V gene TRBV10-1 combines with J gene TRBJ2-1; 8 bases agree with TRBD2. Unmatched junction bases numbered 5, after V lost 3 bases and J lost 10 bases. The CDR3 is made up of 13 amino acids. CDR1 is WNHNN, CDR2 SYGVQD, per germline (reference sequence). This CDR3 is CASSDGLAGEQFF. In DNA form, the CDR3 reads TGCGCCAGCAGTGACGGACTAGCAGGGGAGCAGTTCTTC.

The CDR3 protein is CASSLWGQIYEQYF. The CDR3 DNA follows: TGTGCCAGCAGCTTGTGGGGACAGATCTACGAGCAGTACTTC. The chain joins TRBV5-6 to TRBJ2-7, with TRBD1 matching over 7 bases. The germline V gene encodes CDR1 SGHDT and CDR2 YYEEEE. With 1 base clipped from V and 3 bases from J, the junction kept 4 bases outside the gene matches. The CDR3 is 14 amino acids.

The chain links TRBV10-3 to TRBJ2-1; D is uncertain. V lost 9 bases and J 1 base, leaving 10 bases between the germline ends. This CDR3 is 13 amino acids long. CDR1 is ENHRY and CDR2 is SYGVKD in the germline V gene. The CDR3 sequence is CAIKHDSYNEQFF. In nucleotides, the CDR3 is TGTGCCATAAAACATGATTCCTACAATGAGCAGTTCTTC.